One and the same sample provided the 15 T cell receptor beta chains below, sequenced in a study of cytomegalovirus exposure and HLA in healthy donors. Researchers ran the PCR with 60 Vbeta and 13 Jbeta primers. Sequenced by immunoSEQ multiplex PCR; TCRdb stores in-frame clones only, minus some. The sample has about 100,000 clones; around 75% are singletons. Sequenced sample: PBMCs. These receptors all come from a woman between 18 and 29 years old in good health and CMV-seropositive.

This clone showed up just a few times. The chain joins TRBV15 to TRBJ1-1; D gene ambiguous. Trimming took off 1 base at V and 0 bases at J, with 6 bases between the two ends. The germline gives CDR1 LNHNV, CDR2 YYDKDF (reference sequence). The CDR3 length is 14 residues. Here the CDR3 DNA reads TGTGCCACCAGCAGAGTTGAGGTGAACACTGAAGCTTTCTTT. It is translated as CATSRVEVNTEAFF.

This clone was found once. The rearrangement joins TRBV15 to TRBJ2-3; 7 bases match TRBD2. Germline V gene data show CDR1 as LNHNV and CDR2 as YYDKDF (reference sequence). V was clipped by 11 bases and J by 1 base; unmatched bases: 9. CDR3 length: 14 residues. The CDR3 DNA is TGTGCCCTAGGGAGGGGTGGAGGCACAGATACGCAGTATTTT. This gives the protein CALGRGGGTDTQYF.

The V gene is TRBV7-2, the J gene TRBJ2-5; 7 bases agree with TRBD1. The CDR3 spans 15 residues. V shed 5 bases and J 0 bases; nucleotides not matched to a gene: 6. CDR1 SGHTA and CDR2 FQGNSA come from the germline V gene. CDR3 sequence reads: CASSQGQSYQETQYF. The CDR3 nucleotides read TGTGCCAGCAGCCAGGGACAGTCCTACCAAGAGACCCAGTACTTC. Full variable domain (outside the CDR3, taken from reference TRBV7-2 and TRBJ2-5): GAGVSQSPSNKVTEKGKDVELRCDPISGHTALYWYRQSLGQGLEFLIYFQGNSAPDKSGLPSDRFSAERTGGSVSTLTIQRTQQEDSAVYLCASSQGQSYQETQYFGPGTRLLVL.

V usage is TRBV7-2 and J usage is TRBJ1-2; unclear D gene. Trimming removed 8 bases from V and 4 bases from J, with 20 bases in between. The CDR3 is 15 residues long. Per the germline V gene, CDR1 is SGHTA and CDR2 is FQGNSA. This CDR3 reads CASGAWMAAPYGYTF. DNA for the CDR3: TGTGCCAGCGGTGCCTGGATGGCGGCCCCCTATGGCTACACCTTC.

This chain uses TRBV18 with TRBJ1-5; 9 bases are shared with TRBD1. Trimming cost V 4 bases and J 7 bases; bases outside gene matches: 8. The CDR3 runs 15 residues. Per germline, CDR1 KGHSH and CDR2 LQKENI. As DNA, the CDR3 is TGTGCCAGCTCACGCGGACAGGGGATTATGCAGCCCCAGCATTTT. It yields the protein CASSRGQGIMQPQHF.

This chain joins TRBV27 and TRBJ1-2, with 7 bases identical to TRBD1. CDR1 and CDR2 from the germline V gene are MNHEY and SMNVEV (reference sequence). The length of the CDR3 is 16 residues. Trimming took 8 bases from V and 1 from J; bases not matched to a gene: 13. The CDR3 DNA follows: TGTGCCAGCGCCTCGATTCCGGGACAGATTAACTATGGCTACACCTTC. It translates to CASASIPGQINYGYTF.

To note about this clone: One end of the junction is discordant with germline, which a read error may explain. The rearrangement uses TRBV13 and TRBJ2-7; D unresolved. The CDR3 totals 11 residues. The germline CDR1 and CDR2 sequences are PRHDT and FYEKMQ (reference sequence). The CDR3 loop reads CASSPHYGQYF. The CDR3 bases are TGTGCCAGCAGCCCGCACTACGGGCAGTACTTC.

V is TRBV11-3 and J is TRBJ2-3, with TRBD2 identical over 13 bases. CDR1 is SGHNT and CDR2 is YENEEA in the germline V gene. Trimming removed 4 bases from V and 6 bases from J; junction bases left unmatched: 10. This CDR3 comprises 17 residues. CDR3 sequence (DNA): TGTGCCAGCAGCTCCTCCGGGACTAGCGGGATTTACGATACGCAGTATTTT. Translation: CASSSSGTSGIYDTQYF.

V is TRBV11-3 and J is TRBJ2-3, with a tentative D call TRBD2 (5 bases). CDR3 length equals 14 residues. CDR1 and CDR2 from the germline V gene are SGHNT and YENEEA. V lost 3 bases and J 1 base, leaving 8 bases between the germline ends. Here the CDR3 DNA reads TGTGCCAGCAGCTTGCGGGCCGGCACAGATACGCAGTATTTT. This encodes CASSLRAGTDTQYF.

This chain uses TRBV13 with TRBJ2-1, with 14 bases that match TRBD2. Losses at the gene ends were 4 bases for V and 8 bases for J; bases not matched to a gene: 7. Germline CDR1 is PRHDT and CDR2 is FYEKMQ (reference sequence). This CDR3 contains 16 residues. The CDR3 spells CASSSGLAGVADEQFF. The CDR3 DNA is TGTGCCAGCAGCTCGGGACTAGCGGGAGTTGCTGATGAGCAGTTCTTC.

This sequence joins TRBV30 and TRBJ1-1, with D maybe TRBD1 (5 bases). CDR1 is GTSNPN, CDR2 SVGIG, per germline (reference sequence). The CDR3 length is 13 residues. Trimming left V 2 bases short and J 0 bases short, with 7 bases between. CDR3 in amino acids: CAWSPQVNTEAFF. The DNA for the CDR3 is TGTGCCTGGAGTCCACAGGTGAACACTGAAGCTTTCTTT.

V usage is TRBV4-3 and J usage is TRBJ2-1, with TRBD2 identical over 7 bases. Trimming cost V 1 base and J 8 bases; bases outside gene matches: 8. Germline V lookup: CDR1 LGHNA, CDR2 YSLEER. CDR3 length: 15 amino acids. The CDR3 DNA reads TGCGCCAGCAGCCAAGCGAGACTAGCTATGGATGAGCAGTTCTTC. This gives the protein CASSQARLAMDEQFF.

V is TRBV5-1 and J is TRBJ2-3; 12 positions agree with TRBD2. V shed 0 bases, J shed 5 bases, and the junction held 4 bases outside the gene matches. The CDR3 consists of 16 residues. CDR1 is SGHRS and CDR2 is YFSETQ in the germline V gene. The CDR3 protein is CASSLAATSGGDTQYF. CDR3 bases: TGCGCCAGCAGCTTGGCCGCGACTAGCGGGGGAGATACGCAGTATTTT.

This clone showed up just a few times. This sequence joins TRBV7-8 and TRBJ2-1, with D perhaps TRBD2 (6 bases). V was shortened by 8 bases and J by 9 bases, with 20 bases between the two germline ends. Germline lookup yields CDR1 SGHVS and CDR2 FQNEAQ. The CDR3 loop spans 14 amino acids. CDR3 nucleotide sequence: TGTGCCAGCGGTCGTAGGACTACCACCGGTGAGCAGTTCTTC. Translated, it gives CASGRRTTTGEQFF.

The CDR3 DNA follows: TGTGCCAGTAGTCCAGGGAAAGCTGAAGCTTTCTTT. It codes for CASSPGKAEAFF. The V gene is TRBV19, the J gene TRBJ1-1, with D perhaps matching TRBD1 (5 bases). This CDR3 region has 12 residues. The V gene's germline CDR1 is LNHDA and CDR2 SQIVND (reference sequence). Trimming removed 5 bases at V and 6 bases at J, with 10 bases between.